A selection of T cell receptor beta chains follows, all from one sample in a study of tumor-infiltrating lymphocytes in primary liver carcinoma. MiXCR, applied by TCRdb to the multiplex PCR reads, yields one record per CDR3 protein. The sample yields roughly 49,000 distinct CDR3 sequences, over 65% seen once. Sample: liver tumor tissue from sampling region 5. These receptors were collected from a man aged 35-49 years with primary liver carcinoma and hepatitis B virus infection. The CDR3 runs from the conserved cysteine through the conserved F or W. The D gene is left open where the match is weak. Clone size appears in some rows only: once, few, many, or a class for an expanded clone.

>TRBV29-1|NA|NA|TRBJ1-1
TGCAGCGTTGACGGAGGGTGGGGGGTGAGGACTGAATCTTTCTTT
CSVDGGWGVRTESFF
>TRBV5-1|NA|NA|TRBJ2-7
TGCGCCAGTAGACATACCTACGACGAGCAGTACTTC
CASRHTYDEQYF
>TRBV5-8|few|NA|TRBJ2-1
TGCGTCAGCAGCTTGGCCATGAGCAATGAGCAGTTCTTC
CVSSLAMSNEQFF
>TRBV30|NA|NA|TRBJ2-1
TGTGCCCAGGTGGAATACAATGAGCAGTTCTTC
CAQVEYNEQFF
>TRBV11-3|NA|NA|TRBJ2-1
TGTGCCAGTAGCTTGGATGAGAACAATGAGCGGTTCTTC
CASSLDENNERFF
>TRBV11-1|once|TRBD1|TRBJ2-5
TGTGTCAGCAGCTTACGGGGGGACAGGGGAGAAACCCAGTACTTC
CVSSLRGDRGETQYF
>TRBV7-2|few|TRBD1|TRBJ1-2
TGTGCCAGCAGCTTAGAAACAGGGGGCCTTCATGGCTACACCTTC
CASSLETGGLHGYTF
>TRBV7-9|once|TRBD2|TRBJ2-1
TGTGCCAGCAACATAGCGGGAGCGGGGGTTGAGCAGTTCTTC
CASNIAGAGVEQFF
>TRBV6-6|NA|TRBD2|TRBJ2-2
TGTGCCAGCTGTTACGGGGGGGCGAACACCGGGGAGCTGCTTTTT
CASCYGGANTGELLF
>TRBV12-3/TRBV12-4|many|NA|TRBJ2-1
TGTGCCAGCCAATTTGGCGGAGGCAATGAGCAGTTCTTC
CASQFGGGNEQFF
>TRBV5-4|NA|TRBD2|TRBJ2-3
TGTGGCAGCAGTTCGACTAGCGGGAGCGATACGCAGTATTTT
CGSSSTSGSDTQYF
>TRBV29-1|NA|NA|TRBJ2-5
TGCAGCGTTAATTTCCCGGGAGAGGGGAAGACTCAGTACTTC
CSVNFPGEGKTQYF
>TRBV5-4|many|TRBD1|TRBJ2-5
TGTGCCAGCAGCTTGGGCCCGGGACAGGGCGGGACCGAGACCCAGTACTTC
CASSLGPGQGGTETQYF
>TRBV7-8|few|TRBD1|TRBJ1-5
TGTGTCAGCAACTTAGGGACAGGGGAGAATCAGCCCCAGCATTTT
CVSNLGTGENQPQHF
>TRBV7-8|once|NA|TRBJ2-3
TGTGCCAGCAGCTTAGCCCAGCGAGAGGGAGTTCCGACGGATACGCAGTATTTT
CASSLAQREGVPTDTQYF
>TRBV12-3/TRBV12-4|once|NA|TRBJ2-5
TGTGCCAGCAGCTCTGACAGGACCCAAGAGACCCAGTACTTC
CASSSDRTQETQYF
>TRBV11-2|few|NA|TRBJ2-7
TGTGCCAGCAGCTCCCTTGGGGATCCCTCCACCTCTCACGAGCAGTACTTC
CASSSLGDPSTSHEQYF
>TRBV29-1|NA|TRBD1|TRBJ1-1
TGCAGCGGTACAGGGGACTGGGGGATGAACACTGTAGCTTTCTTT
CSGTGDWGMNTVAFF